The T cell receptor beta chain described here comes from a study of metastatic and nonmetastatic thyroid tumors. The entire patient cohort was treatment-naive prior to thyroid surgery. TCRdb re-clonotyped the PCR reads through MiXCR. The data hold tens of thousands of clones, with less than 25% observed a single time. This clone was counted ten times or more. CDR3 length: 20 residues. Germline CDR1 is DFQATT and CDR2 is SNEGSKA (reference sequence). The V gene end was trimmed by 3 bases and the J gene end by 4 bases; junction bases not matched to a gene: 18. This TCR was sampled from a female donor with papillary thyroid cancer or a benign thyroid nodule (not recorded which). Some clones in this sample may be carry-over from other donors' samples. The chain links TRBV20-1 to TRBJ2-1, with 13 bases aligning to TRBD2. Sequencing was performed on blood. CDR3 sequence reads: CSASTRTAGTSGAPYNEQFF. CDR3 DNA: TGCAGTGCTAGTACCCGAACAGCCGGGACTAGCGGGGCTCCTTACAATGAGCAGTTCTTC.